This T cell receptor beta chain was captured by sequencing in a study of blood T cell repertoires in COVID-19. Trimming removed 2 bases from V and 7 bases from J, with 17 bases in between. The CDR3 runs 15 residues. From germline, CDR1 is SGHAT and CDR2 FQNNGV. The data were produced by immunoSEQ multiplex PCR, yet TCRdb's version contains in-frame clones alone and is incomplete. The sample has 50,000 or so clones, 90% seen once. The sample consisted of peripheral blood. The receptor was isolated from a human donor with active COVID-19. The donor label of this sample is uncertain. The chain couples TRBV11-2 to TRBJ2-5; D gene unclear. The CDR3 reads CASSLRLATPGTQYF. DNA for the CDR3: TGTGCCAGCAGCTTACGGTTAGCCACGCCTGGGACCCAGTACTTC.